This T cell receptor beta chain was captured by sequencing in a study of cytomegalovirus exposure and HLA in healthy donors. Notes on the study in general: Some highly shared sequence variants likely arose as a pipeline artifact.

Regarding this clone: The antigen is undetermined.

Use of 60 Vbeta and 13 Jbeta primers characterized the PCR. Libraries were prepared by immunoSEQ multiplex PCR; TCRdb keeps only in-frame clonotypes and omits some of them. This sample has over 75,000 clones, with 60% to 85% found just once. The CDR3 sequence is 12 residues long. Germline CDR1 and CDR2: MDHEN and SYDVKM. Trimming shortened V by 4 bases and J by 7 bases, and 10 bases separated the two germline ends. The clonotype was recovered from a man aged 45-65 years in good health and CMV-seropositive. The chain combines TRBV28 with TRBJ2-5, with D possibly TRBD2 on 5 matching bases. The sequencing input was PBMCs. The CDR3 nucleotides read TGTGCCAGCAGTTCACACAGCGGGACCCAGTACTTC. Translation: CASSSHSGTQYF.